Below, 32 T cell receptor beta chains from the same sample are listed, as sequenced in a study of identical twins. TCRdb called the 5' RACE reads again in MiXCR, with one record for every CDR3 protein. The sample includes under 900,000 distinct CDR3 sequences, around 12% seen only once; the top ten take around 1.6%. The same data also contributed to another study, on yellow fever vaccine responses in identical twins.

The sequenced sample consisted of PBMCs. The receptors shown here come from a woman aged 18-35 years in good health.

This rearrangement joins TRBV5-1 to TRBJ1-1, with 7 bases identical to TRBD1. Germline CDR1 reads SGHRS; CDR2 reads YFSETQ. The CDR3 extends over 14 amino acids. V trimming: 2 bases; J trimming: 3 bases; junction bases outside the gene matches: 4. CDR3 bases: TGCGCCAGCAGCTTCATTACAGGGGACACTGAAGCTTTCTTT. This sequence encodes CASSFITGDTEAFF.

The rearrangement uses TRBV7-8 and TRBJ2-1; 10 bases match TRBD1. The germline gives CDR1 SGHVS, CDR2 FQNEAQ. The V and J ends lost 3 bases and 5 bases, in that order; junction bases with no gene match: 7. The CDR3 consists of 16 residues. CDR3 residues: CASSFLTGGADNEQFF. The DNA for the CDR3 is TGTGCCAGCAGCTTCCTGACAGGGGGCGCAGACAATGAGCAGTTCTTC.

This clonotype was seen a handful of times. CDR3 DNA: TGCGCCAGCAAGAGGGCAGATCGGTACGAGCAGTACTTC. Residues: CASKRADRYEQYF. The V call is TRBV5-1, the J call TRBJ2-7, with a possible D match to TRBD2 (5 bases). This CDR3 region has 13 residues. Germline CDR1 reads SGHRS; CDR2 reads YFSETQ. Trimming shortened V by 6 bases and J by 4 bases, and 14 bases separated the two germline ends.

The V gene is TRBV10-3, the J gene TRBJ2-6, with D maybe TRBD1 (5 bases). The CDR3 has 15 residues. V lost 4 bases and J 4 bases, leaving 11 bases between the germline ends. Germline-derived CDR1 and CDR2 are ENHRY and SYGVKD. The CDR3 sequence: CAISGTGSGANVLTF. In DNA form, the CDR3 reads TGTGCCATCAGTGGTACAGGTTCGGGGGCCAACGTCCTGACTTTC.

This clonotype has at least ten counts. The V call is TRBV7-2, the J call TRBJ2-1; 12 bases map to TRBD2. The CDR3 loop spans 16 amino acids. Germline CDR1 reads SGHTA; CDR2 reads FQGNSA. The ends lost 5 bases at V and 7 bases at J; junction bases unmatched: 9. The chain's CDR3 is CASSLRTSGMRNEQFF. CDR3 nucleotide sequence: TGTGCCAGCAGCCTCAGGACTAGCGGGATGAGGAATGAGCAGTTCTTC.

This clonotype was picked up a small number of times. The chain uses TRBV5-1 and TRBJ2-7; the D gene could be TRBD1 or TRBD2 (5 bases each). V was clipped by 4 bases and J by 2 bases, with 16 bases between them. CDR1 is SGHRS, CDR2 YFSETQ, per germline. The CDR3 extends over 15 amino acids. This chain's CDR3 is CASSMDRGGPYEQYF. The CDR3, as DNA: TGCGCCAGCAGCATGGACCGTGGGGGTCCCTACGAGCAGTACTTC. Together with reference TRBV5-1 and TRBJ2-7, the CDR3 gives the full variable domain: KAGVTQTPRYLIKTRGQQVTLSCSPISGHRSVSWYQQTPGQGLQFLFEYFSETQRNKGNFPGRFSGRQFSNSRSEMNVSTLELGDSALYLCASSMDRGGPYEQYFGPGTRLTVT.

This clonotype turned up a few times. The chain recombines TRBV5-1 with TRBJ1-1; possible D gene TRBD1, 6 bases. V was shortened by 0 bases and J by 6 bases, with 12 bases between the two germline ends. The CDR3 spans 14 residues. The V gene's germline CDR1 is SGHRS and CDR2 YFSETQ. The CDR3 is CASSLAMGASEAFF. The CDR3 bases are TGCGCCAGCAGCTTGGCGATGGGGGCTTCTGAAGCTTTCTTT.

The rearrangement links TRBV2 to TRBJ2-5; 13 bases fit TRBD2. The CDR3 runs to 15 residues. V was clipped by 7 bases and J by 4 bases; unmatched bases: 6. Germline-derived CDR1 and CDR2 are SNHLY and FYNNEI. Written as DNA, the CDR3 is TGTGCCAGCACGCAAAGACTAGCGGGGGGAGAGACCCAGTACTTC. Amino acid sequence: CASTQRLAGGETQYF. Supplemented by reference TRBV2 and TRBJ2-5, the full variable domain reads EPEVTQTPSHQVTQMGQEVILRCVPISNHLYFYWYRQILGQKVEFLVSFYNNEISEKSEIFDDQFSVERPDGSNFTLKIRSTKLEDSAMYFCASTQRLAGGETQYFGPGTRLLVL.

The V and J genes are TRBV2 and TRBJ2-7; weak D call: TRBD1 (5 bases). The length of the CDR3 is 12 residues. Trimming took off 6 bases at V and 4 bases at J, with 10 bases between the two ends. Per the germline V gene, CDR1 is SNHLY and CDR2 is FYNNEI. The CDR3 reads CASRVPGYEQYF. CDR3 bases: TGTGCCAGCAGAGTCCCAGGGTACGAGCAGTACTTC.

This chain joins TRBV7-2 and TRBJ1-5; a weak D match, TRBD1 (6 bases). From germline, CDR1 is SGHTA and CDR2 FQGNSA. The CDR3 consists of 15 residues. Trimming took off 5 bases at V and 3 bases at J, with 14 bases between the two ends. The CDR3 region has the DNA TGTGCCAGCAGCATAAGAACAGGGCTCAATCAGCCCCAGCATTTT. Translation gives CASSIRTGLNQPQHF.

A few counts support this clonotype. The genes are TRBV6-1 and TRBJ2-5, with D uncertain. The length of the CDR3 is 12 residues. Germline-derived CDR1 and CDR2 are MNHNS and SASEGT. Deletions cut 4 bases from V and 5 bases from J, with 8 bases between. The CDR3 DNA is TGTGCCAGCAGTGTGGACGAGGAGACCCAGTACTTC. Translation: CASSVDEETQYF.

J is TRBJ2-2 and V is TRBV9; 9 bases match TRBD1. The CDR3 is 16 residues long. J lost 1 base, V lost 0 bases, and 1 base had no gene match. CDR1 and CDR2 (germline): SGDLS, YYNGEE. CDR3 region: CASSVGGQGNTGELFF. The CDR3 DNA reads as TGTGCCAGCAGCGTAGGGGGACAGGGGAACACCGGGGAGCTGTTTTTT.

CDR3 protein: CSARPRDTLERETQYF. The DNA of the CDR3 is TGCAGTGCTAGACCTCGGGACACCCTAGAACGAGAGACCCAGTACTTC. The V call is TRBV20-1, the J call TRBJ2-5, with a possible D match to TRBD1 (6 bases). Trimming left V 2 bases short and J 4 bases short, with 20 bases between. The CDR3 is 16 amino acids. Germline V gives CDR1 DFQATT, CDR2 SNEGSKA (reference sequence).

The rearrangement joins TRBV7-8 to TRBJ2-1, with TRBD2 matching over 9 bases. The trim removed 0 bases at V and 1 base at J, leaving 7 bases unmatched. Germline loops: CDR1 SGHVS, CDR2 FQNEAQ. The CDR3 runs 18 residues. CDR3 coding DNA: TGTGCCAGCAGCTTAGCGTCTGGAGCGGGGGGATCCTACAATGAGCAGTTCTTC. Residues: CASSLASGAGGSYNEQFF. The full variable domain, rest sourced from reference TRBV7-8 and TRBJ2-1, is GAGVSQSPRYKVAKRGQDVALRCDPISGHVSLFWYQQALGQGPEFLTYFQNEAQLDKSGLPSDRFFAERPEGSVSTLKIQRTQQEDSAVYLCASSLASGAGGSYNEQFFGPGTRLTVL.

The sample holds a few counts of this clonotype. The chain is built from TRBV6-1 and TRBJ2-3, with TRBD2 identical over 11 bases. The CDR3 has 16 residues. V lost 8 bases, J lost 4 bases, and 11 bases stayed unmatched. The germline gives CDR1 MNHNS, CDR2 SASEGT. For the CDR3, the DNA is TGTGCCAGCGGGGTTATAGCGGGGGGGCGTCCAGATACGCAGTATTTT. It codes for CASGVIAGGRPDTQYF.

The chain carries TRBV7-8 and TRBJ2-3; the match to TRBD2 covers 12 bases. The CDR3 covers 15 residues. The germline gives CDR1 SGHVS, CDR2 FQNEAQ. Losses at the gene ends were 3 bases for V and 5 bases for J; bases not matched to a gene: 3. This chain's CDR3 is CASSLTSGSGDTQYF. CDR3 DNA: TGTGCCAGCAGCTTGACTAGCGGGAGCGGAGATACGCAGTATTTT.

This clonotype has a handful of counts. CDR3 sequence reads: CSARENIPYEQYF. The CDR3 nucleotides are TGCAGTGCTAGAGAGAATATCCCCTACGAGCAGTACTTC. The chain has TRBV20-1 and TRBJ2-7; unclear D gene. Germline loops: CDR1 DFQATT, CDR2 SNEGSKA (reference sequence). V dropped 0 bases and J dropped 2 bases, with 8 bases sitting between them. The CDR3 covers 13 residues.

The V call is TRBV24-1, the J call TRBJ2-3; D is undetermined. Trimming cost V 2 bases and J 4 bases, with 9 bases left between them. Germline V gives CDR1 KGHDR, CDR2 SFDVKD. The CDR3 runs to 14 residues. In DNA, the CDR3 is TGTGCCACCAGTGATTCACCCAGAGCAGATACGCAGTATTTT. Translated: CATSDSPRADTQYF.

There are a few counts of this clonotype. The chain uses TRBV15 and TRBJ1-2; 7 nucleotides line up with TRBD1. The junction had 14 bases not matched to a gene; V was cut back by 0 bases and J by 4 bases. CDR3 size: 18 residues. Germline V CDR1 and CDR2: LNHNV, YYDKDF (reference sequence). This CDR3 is CATSRDLGGQDPGYGYTF. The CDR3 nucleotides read TGTGCCACCAGCAGAGATCTGGGCGGACAGGACCCTGGCTATGGCTACACCTTC.

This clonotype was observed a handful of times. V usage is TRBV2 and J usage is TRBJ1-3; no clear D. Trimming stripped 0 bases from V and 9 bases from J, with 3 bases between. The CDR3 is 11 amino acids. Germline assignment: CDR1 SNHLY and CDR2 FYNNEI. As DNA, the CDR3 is TGTGCCAGCAGTGAAGCCGGCACCATATATTTT. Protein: CASSEAGTIYF.

CDR3 bases: TGTGCCAGTACCGACTGGGGCACCCAGCATTTT. Translated, it gives CASTDWGTQHF. V and J are TRBV12-3 or TRBV12-4 and TRBJ1-5; D is perhaps TRBD1 (5 bases). The CDR3 has 11 amino acids. V was cut by 9 bases and J by 11 bases, with 14 bases left in between.

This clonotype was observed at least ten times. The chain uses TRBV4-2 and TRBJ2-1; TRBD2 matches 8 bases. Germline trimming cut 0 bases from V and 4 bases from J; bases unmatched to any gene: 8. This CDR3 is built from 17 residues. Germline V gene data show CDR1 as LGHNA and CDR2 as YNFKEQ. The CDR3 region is CASSQDRASGLYNEQFF. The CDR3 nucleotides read TGTGCCAGCAGCCAAGATAGGGCTAGCGGGTTGTACAATGAGCAGTTCTTC.

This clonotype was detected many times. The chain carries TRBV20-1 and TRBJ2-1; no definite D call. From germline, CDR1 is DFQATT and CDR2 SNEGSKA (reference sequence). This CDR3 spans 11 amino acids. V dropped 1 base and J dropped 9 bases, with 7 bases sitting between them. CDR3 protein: CSARGSAEQFF. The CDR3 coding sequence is TGCAGTGCTAGAGGCTCGGCTGAGCAGTTCTTC.

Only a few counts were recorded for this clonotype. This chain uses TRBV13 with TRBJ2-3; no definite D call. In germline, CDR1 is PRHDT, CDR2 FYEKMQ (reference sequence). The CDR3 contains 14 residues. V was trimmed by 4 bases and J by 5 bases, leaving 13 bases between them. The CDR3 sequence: CASSSDDGKDTQYF. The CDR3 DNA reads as TGTGCCAGCAGCTCCGACGATGGCAAAGATACGCAGTATTTT.

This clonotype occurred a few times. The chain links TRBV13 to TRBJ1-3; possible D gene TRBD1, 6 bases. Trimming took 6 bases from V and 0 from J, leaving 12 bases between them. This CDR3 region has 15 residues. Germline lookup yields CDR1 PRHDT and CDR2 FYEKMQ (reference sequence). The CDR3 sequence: CASRSGDRSGNTIYF. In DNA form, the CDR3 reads TGTGCCAGCAGGTCAGGGGACCGCTCTGGAAACACCATATATTTT.

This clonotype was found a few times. The CDR3 bases are TGCAGTGCTAGTTTGCGGGAGGGCTTCTACAATGAGCAGTTCTTC. It encodes CSASLREGFYNEQFF. The gene calls are TRBV20-1 and TRBJ2-1; 9 positions agree with TRBD2. The junction had 6 bases not matched to a gene; V was cut back by 3 bases and J by 3 bases. This CDR3 comprises 15 residues. In germline, CDR1 is DFQATT, CDR2 SNEGSKA (reference sequence).

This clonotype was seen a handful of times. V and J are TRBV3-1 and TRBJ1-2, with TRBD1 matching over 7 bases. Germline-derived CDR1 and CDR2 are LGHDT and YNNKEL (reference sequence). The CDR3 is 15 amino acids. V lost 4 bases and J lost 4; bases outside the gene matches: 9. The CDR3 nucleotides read TGTGCCAGCAGCCCCCGGGACAGAGCCTTCTATGGCTACACCTTC. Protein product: CASSPRDRAFYGYTF.

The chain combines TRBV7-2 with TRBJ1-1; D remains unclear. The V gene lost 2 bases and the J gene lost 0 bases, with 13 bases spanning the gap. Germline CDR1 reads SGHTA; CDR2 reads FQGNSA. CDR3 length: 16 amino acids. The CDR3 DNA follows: TGTGCCAGCAGCTTACGGGTCAGCTCGGTGAACACTGAAGCTTTCTTT. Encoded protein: CASSLRVSSVNTEAFF.

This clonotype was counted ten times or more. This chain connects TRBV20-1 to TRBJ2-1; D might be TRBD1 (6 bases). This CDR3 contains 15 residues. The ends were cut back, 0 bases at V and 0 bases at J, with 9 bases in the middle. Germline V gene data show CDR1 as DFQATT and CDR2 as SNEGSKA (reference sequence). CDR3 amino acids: CSARDQGFSYNEQFF. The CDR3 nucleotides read TGCAGTGCTAGAGATCAGGGGTTCTCCTACAATGAGCAGTTCTTC.

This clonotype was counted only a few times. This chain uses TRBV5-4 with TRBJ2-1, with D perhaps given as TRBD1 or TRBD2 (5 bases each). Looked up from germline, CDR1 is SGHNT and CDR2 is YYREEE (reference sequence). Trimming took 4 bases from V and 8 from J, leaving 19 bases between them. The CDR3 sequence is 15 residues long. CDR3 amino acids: CASSIGTQVRDEQFF. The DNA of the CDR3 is TGTGCCAGCAGCATCGGGACGCAGGTGAGGGATGAGCAGTTCTTC.

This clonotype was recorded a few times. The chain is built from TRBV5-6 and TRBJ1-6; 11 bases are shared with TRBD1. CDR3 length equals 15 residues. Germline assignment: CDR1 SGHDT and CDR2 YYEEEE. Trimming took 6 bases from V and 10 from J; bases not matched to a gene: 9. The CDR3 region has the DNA TGTGCCAGCACCCGCTCCGGGACAGGGGGATCACCCCTCCACTTT. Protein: CASTRSGTGGSPLHF.

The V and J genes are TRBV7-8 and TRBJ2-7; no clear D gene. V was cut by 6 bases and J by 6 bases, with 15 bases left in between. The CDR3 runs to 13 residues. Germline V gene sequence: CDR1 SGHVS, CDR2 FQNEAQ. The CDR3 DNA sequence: TGTGCCAGCAGTCTTACCGCAGAGAGCGAGCAGTACGTC. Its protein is CASSLTAESEQYV.